This entry is about one T cell receptor (beta chain). The data stem from a study of blood T cell repertoires in COVID-19. Turning to the study itself: COVID-19 samples from acute and convalescent phases originated in the United States, Italy and Spain. PBMCs, B-cell-depleted T cells, or T cells were the source of the cDNA or gDNA that made up the material.

Original handling: Estimates of nucleated cell counts were drawn from the amplification of reference gene primers. Clones were sequenced by immunoSEQ multiplex PCR, and TCRdb holds only the in-frame ones, with some missing. V, J and clone size were drawn from that table, and D and trimming were deduced from the DNA. In the table there are 150,000 to 160,000 clones, over 60% of which are singletons. Trimming cost V 1 base and J 2 bases, with 8 bases left between them. The CDR3 extends over 15 amino acids. From germline, CDR1 is SGHNT and CDR2 YENEEA. The chain employs TRBV11-3 and TRBJ2-2, with D possibly matching TRBD2 (6 bases). The sample consisted of peripheral blood. The clonotype was recovered from a man aged 80 or over with acute or convalescent COVID-19. The CDR3 sequence is CASSLGGVNTGELFF. The CDR3 DNA reads TGTGCCAGCAGCTTAGGGGGGGTCAACACCGGGGAGCTGTTTTTT.